What follows is one T cell receptor (beta chain) and its context. There is no known antigen for this receptor. No base-level quality is on record; no much larger clone is a single base apart. Including the terminal cysteine and phenylalanine, the CDR3 comprises 13 residues. Only the CDR3 DNA stays, 39 bases, in frame from base 1. Sequences SGHRS (CDR1) and YFSETQ (CDR2) are obtained from the germline V gene. V is reduced by 4 bases and J by 10 bases, leaving a spacing of 17 bases between them. The sample comes from a study of blood T cell repertoires in COVID-19 (dated by TCRdb to the early 2020s). With regard to the full study: Collaborator samples came from the United States, Italy and Spain and covered acute and convalescent phases of COVID-19. The prospective study material was composed of cDNA or gDNA derived from T cells, B-cell-depleted T cells, or PBMCs. The dataset comprised deeply sampled blood TCRbeta repertoires from subjects exposed to, actively infected with, or recovered from COVID-19. The repertoires were released in a freely available public database meant as a resource for research on the immune response to SARS-CoV-2. Samples were obtained from the ongoing ImmuneRACE study (first 160 participants) and from over a thousand subjects provided by 6 global collaborators. Nearly every sample came with metadata listing a de-identified subject ID, COVID-19 status, age in years and sex. Where HLA class I and class II types were available, the types were taken from metadata supplied by the sample provider, not from assay-based typing. The paper's findings and limits, for the study overall: How much clinical and demographic metadata was included differed by source and by participant, and the metadata was provided uncurated.

TCRbeta CDR3 regions were amplified from genomic DNA using the immunoSEQ Assay, a bias-controlled multiplex PCR. The paper's data handling went like this. The number of nucleated cells in each sample was estimated by amplification of reference gene primers within the assay. Sequence reads were collapsed and filtered to measure the absolute abundance of every unique TCRbeta CDR3 rearrangement. For each sample, productive Simpson clonality was calculated as the square root of Simpson's diversity index across productive rearrangements. Held by TCRdb, this immuneACCESS table contains in-frame sequences only and omits some clones. Under half of the omission traces to an unresolved V gene where checked; the cause of the rest is unknown. That table supplies the V and J calls and clone size; D and trimming were determined from the DNA. The sample records over 20,000 clones, 86% of which are singletons. The ten most abundant clones make up around 30% of the sample.

Whole blood was collected in K2EDTA tubes by collaborating institutions according to the institutions' own protocols. For TCRbeta analysis, collaborator samples were shipped as frozen whole blood, as isolated PBMCs, or as DNA extracted from either sample type. This TCR came from a human donor with active COVID-19. The donor label of this sample is uncertain. Source material: peripheral blood. Recombination joined TRBV5-1 with TRBJ2-5, with the D gene too uncertain to name. The CDR3 region: CASSPPGSKDQYF. The nucleotide sequence reads as follows: TGCGCCAGCAGCCCCCCCGGGTCGAAAGACCAGTACTTC. Extended through the reference TRBV5-1 and TRBJ2-5 proteins, this CDR3 yields the full variable domain: KAGVTQTPRYLIKTRGQQVTLSCSPISGHRSVSWYQQTPGQGLQFLFEYFSETQRNKGNFPGRFSGRQFSNSRSEMNVSTLELGDSALYLCASSPPGSKDQYFGPGTRLLVL.